These 16 T cell receptor beta chains came from one sample sequenced in a study of cytomegalovirus exposure and HLA in healthy donors. The PCR made use of 60 Vbeta and 13 Jbeta primers. Sequencing used immunoSEQ multiplex PCR; TCRdb keeps in-frame clones, though not all of them. The repertoire holds about 170,000 clones, with around 76% as singletons. The sequencing sample was made of PBMCs. All receptors derive from a girl between 10 and 17 years old in good health and CMV-seropositive.

V usage is TRBV5-4 and J usage is TRBJ1-2, with TRBD1 matching over 9 bases. CDR1 and CDR2 from the germline V gene are SGHNT and YYREEE (reference sequence). The CDR3 sequence is 14 residues long. V was pared by 4 bases and J by 5 bases, with 6 bases of the junction left unmatched. The CDR3 DNA reads TGTGCCAGCAGCCGGGACAGGGTAGGGTATGGCTACACCTTC. It specifies CASSRDRVGYGYTF.

The V gene is TRBV18, the J gene TRBJ1-1; 7 bases line up with TRBD1. This CDR3 has 14 amino acids. With V trimmed by 2 bases and J by 4 bases, 4 bases remained unmatched. Germline V gives CDR1 KGHSH, CDR2 LQKENI. CDR3 region: CASSPRQGRTEAFF. CDR3 nucleotide sequence: TGTGCCAGCTCACCAAGACAGGGTCGCACTGAAGCTTTCTTT.

This rearrangement joins TRBV4-1 to TRBJ1-2; the match to TRBD1 covers 9 bases. V lost 3 bases, J lost 7 bases, and 12 bases stayed unmatched. This CDR3 region has 16 residues. Germline V gives CDR1 MGHRA, CDR2 YSYEKL. CDR3 amino acids: CASSHVNRDRAGGYTF. DNA for the CDR3: TGCGCCAGCAGCCACGTCAACCGGGACAGGGCCGGTGGCTACACCTTC.

V usage is TRBV4-1 and J usage is TRBJ2-7; 13 nucleotides align to TRBD2. The CDR3 spans 16 residues. The J segment lost 3 bases and the V segment lost 4 bases, leaving 6 bases of the junction unmatched. CDR1 and CDR2 from the germline V gene are MGHRA and YSYEKL. CDR3 bases: TGCGCCAGCAGCCGACTAGCGGGAGGAATTATCTACGAGCAGTACTTC. Translating gives CASSRLAGGIIYEQYF.

V and J are TRBV11-1 and TRBJ2-1, with a weak D call TRBD1 (7 bases). V lost 2 bases and J 7 bases, leaving 15 bases between the germline ends. CDR1 SGHAT and CDR2 FQDESV come from the germline V gene (reference sequence). This CDR3 region has 15 residues. CDR3 in amino acids: CASSLTETGRNEQFF. The CDR3 nucleotides are TGTGCCAGCAGCTTAACAGAGACAGGGAGGAATGAGCAGTTCTTC.

The chain uses TRBV29-1 and TRBJ1-2, with D maybe TRBD1 (6 bases). Trimming pared 5 bases from V and 4 bases from J, leaving 17 bases between. Germline V gene lookup returns CDR1 SQVTM and CDR2 ANQGSEA. The CDR3 length is 14 residues. The DNA for the CDR3 is TGCAGCGTTAGGGGGGGGACTGGCAGCTATGGCTACACCTTC. This encodes CSVRGGTGSYGYTF.

This clone was observed a few times. The chain links TRBV2 to TRBJ2-3; TRBD2 aligns across 9 bases. Germline CDR1 SNHLY, CDR2 FYNNEI. The CDR3 covers 14 residues. The V segment lost 6 bases and the J segment 1 base; nucleotides outside the gene matches: 2. The CDR3 nucleotides are TGTGCCAGCAGGTTAGCGGGGGGCACAGATACGCAGTATTTT. This gives the protein CASRLAGGTDTQYF.

The rearrangement uses TRBV7-2 and TRBJ1-2, with D unresolved. Germline V gives CDR1 SGHTA, CDR2 FQGNSA. The CDR3 sequence is 15 residues long. Trimming pared 0 bases from V and 8 bases from J, leaving 16 bases between. DNA for the CDR3: TGTGCCAGCAGCTTAGCGGGCGCCATACCTTTGGGCTACACCTTC. It yields the protein CASSLAGAIPLGYTF.

This chain connects TRBV5-1 to TRBJ1-2; 11 bases map to TRBD1. The CDR3 extends over 13 amino acids. V was clipped by 3 bases and J by 7 bases; unmatched bases: 2. The V gene's germline CDR1 is SGHRS and CDR2 YFSETQ. The CDR3 spells CASSSDRGLGYTF. DNA of the CDR3: TGCGCCAGCAGCTCGGACAGGGGGCTTGGCTACACCTTC.

The V gene is TRBV5-1, the J gene TRBJ2-6; 9 nucleotides line up with TRBD1. CDR1 SGHRS and CDR2 YFSETQ come from the germline V gene. The CDR3 covers 18 residues. The trim removed 8 bases at V and 0 bases at J, leaving 12 bases unmatched. Here the CDR3 reads CASKNTGQGSSGANVLTF. The CDR3 DNA follows: TGCGCCAGTAAGAATACTGGACAGGGGAGCTCTGGGGCCAACGTCCTGACTTTC.

The genes are TRBV5-1 and TRBJ2-7, with TRBD2 matching 11 bases. This CDR3 comprises 16 residues. The junction had 10 bases not matched to a gene; V was cut back by 6 bases and J by 2 bases. Germline V gene data show CDR1 as SGHRS and CDR2 as YFSETQ. The CDR3 is CASTPLSGRAPYEQYF. The CDR3 nucleotides are TGCGCCAGCACTCCACTTAGCGGGAGGGCCCCCTACGAGCAGTACTTC.

The genes are TRBV4-3 and TRBJ2-1; 9 positions match TRBD2. Germline V gene lookup returns CDR1 LGHNA and CDR2 YSLEER. The V and J ends lost 0 bases and 6 bases, in that order; junction bases with no gene match: 6. The CDR3 loop spans 16 amino acids. CDR3 nucleotides: TGCGCCAGCAGCCAAGATCTGGCGGGGGGGGGCAATGAGCAGTTCTTC. Its protein is CASSQDLAGGGNEQFF.

V is TRBV10-1 and J is TRBJ1-2; 8 bases are a match to TRBD1. CDR1 and CDR2 from the germline V gene are WNHNN and SYGVQD (reference sequence). V shed 2 bases, J shed 7 bases, and the junction held 9 bases outside the gene matches. The length of the CDR3 is 15 residues. CDR3 protein: CASSETRTGLGGYTF. CDR3 coding DNA: TGCGCCAGCAGTGAGACCCGGACAGGGCTTGGTGGCTACACCTTC.

CDR3 DNA: TGCGCCAGCAGCCCATCCCTCGGGGGTTTAGGGAACACCATATATTTT. Translation gives CASSPSLGGLGNTIYF. J is TRBJ1-3 and V is TRBV5-1, with D perhaps matching TRBD1 (5 bases). The germline V gene encodes CDR1 SGHRS and CDR2 YFSETQ. With 4 bases removed from V and 7 bases from J, the gap between germline ends came to 21 bases. This CDR3 is 16 amino acids long.

The chain uses TRBV6-1 and TRBJ2-5; D unclear. The DNA end is more similar to TRBJ2-7, so the J call may be wrong. This CDR3 has 14 residues. Germline values: CDR1 MNHNS, CDR2 SASEGT. The CDR3 bases are TGTGCCAGCAGTGAAGTCGTGGACTCCTACGAGCAGTACTTC. Protein: CASSEVVDSYEQYF.

CDR3 in DNA: TGTGCCAGCAGCTTGGCTGGGGGGGGATACCCGAACACTGAAGCTTTCTTT. Amino acids: CASSLAGGGYPNTEAFF. The chain joins TRBV5-5 to TRBJ1-1; D possibly corresponds to TRBD1 (5 bases). This CDR3 spans 17 amino acids. Trimming shortened V by 0 bases and J by 1 base, and 16 bases separated the two germline ends. Germline V gene sequence: CDR1 SGHKS, CDR2 YYEKEE (reference sequence).